The 20 T cell receptor beta chains presented below share a single source sample, sequenced in a study of blood T cell repertoires in COVID-19. TCRdb's table, derived via immunoSEQ multiplex PCR, lists solely in-frame clones and lacks some. The sample records about 180,000 clones, about 88% being singletons. Sequenced input: peripheral blood. The receptors originated from a man between 18 and 35 years old who had recovered from COVID-19.

V and J are TRBV10-3 and TRBJ1-1; D unclear. Trimming took 3 bases from V and 1 from J, leaving 6 bases between them. This CDR3 spans 13 amino acids. Germline values: CDR1 ENHRY, CDR2 SYGVKD. This CDR3 reads CAISDTTNTEAFF. Here the CDR3 DNA reads TGTGCCATCAGTGATACAACGAACACTGAAGCTTTCTTT.

This clone was picked up one time. The chain uses TRBV18 and TRBJ1-4; 7 positions agree with TRBD1. Per the germline V gene, CDR1 is KGHSH and CDR2 is LQKENI. V dropped 4 bases and J dropped 8; count of bases not matched to a gene: 4. The CDR3 spans 13 residues. The CDR3, as DNA: TGTGCCAGCTCACTCACAGGGGTCGAAAAACTGTTTTTT. Translation gives CASSLTGVEKLFF.

Concerning this clone: The sample has other DNA sequences that encode this CDR3 too. This chain links TRBV9 with TRBJ2-1; 9 positions agree with TRBD2. V lost 0 bases to trimming and J lost 2 bases; unmatched junction nucleotides: 3. The V gene's germline CDR1 is SGDLS and CDR2 YYNGEE. The CDR3 is 16 amino acids. Here the CDR3 reads CASSVAASGTYNEQFF. The CDR3 DNA is TGTGCCAGCAGCGTAGCGGCTAGCGGGACCTACAATGAGCAGTTCTTC.

The chain has TRBV5-1 and TRBJ2-3, with D tentatively TRBD1 (6 bases). The CDR3 is 15 amino acids. CDR1 is SGHRS and CDR2 is YFSETQ in the germline V gene. The V end was cut by 4 bases, the J end by 5 bases, with 17 bases between. The CDR3 coding sequence is TGCGCCAGCAGCCGAGTTTTACAGGGTGAAGATACGCAGTATTTT. Translation gives CASSRVLQGEDTQYF.

The chain uses TRBV4-3 and TRBJ1-2; D gene ambiguous. Trimming left V 1 base short and J 2 bases short, with 11 bases between. CDR1 and CDR2 from the germline V gene are LGHNA and YSLEER. The CDR3 has 15 residues. CDR3 region: CASSQVREINYGYTF. CDR3 sequence (DNA): TGCGCCAGCAGCCAAGTTCGGGAAATCAACTATGGCTACACCTTC.

The chain links TRBV27 to TRBJ1-1; no clear D gene. Germline-derived CDR1 and CDR2 are MNHEY and SMNVEV (reference sequence). This CDR3 is 13 amino acids long. The V end lost 4 bases, the J end lost 1 base, and 7 bases lay between the germline ends. CDR3 residues: CASSSSKNTEAFF. DNA for the CDR3: TGTGCCAGCAGTTCATCCAAGAACACTGAAGCTTTCTTT.

The CDR3 nucleotides read TGTGCCAGCAGCCAAGCTGTTCCAGGGGAGGGGAGCACTGAAGCTTTCTTT. Protein sequence: CASSQAVPGEGSTEAFF. The chain recombines TRBV3-1 (or the pseudogene TRBV3-2) with TRBJ1-1, with D possibly matching TRBD1 (6 bases). V was cut by 1 base and J by 4 bases, with 19 bases left in between. This CDR3 is built from 17 residues. The germline V gene encodes CDR1 LGHDT and CDR2 YNNKEL (reference sequence).

The chain links TRBV7-2 to TRBJ2-3; 10 nucleotides match TRBD2. The germline V gene encodes CDR1 SGHTA and CDR2 FQGNSA. The junction had 16 bases not matched to a gene; V was cut back by 1 base and J by 6 bases. This CDR3 is 19 amino acids long. The CDR3 region is CASSLGSGIASGRRDTQYF. In DNA form, the CDR3 reads TGTGCCAGCAGCTTAGGCTCAGGGATTGCTAGCGGGAGACGCGATACGCAGTATTTT.

This rearrangement joins TRBV11-2 to TRBJ2-5; the D gene is possibly TRBD1 (5 bases). CDR3 size: 16 residues. V shed 0 bases and J shed 5 bases, with 16 bases lying between them. The germline CDR1 and CDR2 sequences are SGHAT and FQNNGV. The CDR3 DNA follows: TGTGCCAGCAGCTTAGATCAAGTAGGGGCGCGGGAGACCCAGTACTTC. Protein product: CASSLDQVGARETQYF.

Concerning this clone: This CDR3 is also generated by other DNA sequences in the sample. The chain carries TRBV4-3 and TRBJ2-3; 9 bases are shared with TRBD1. Looked up from germline, CDR1 is LGHNA and CDR2 is YSLEER. The CDR3 totals 14 residues. V lost 3 bases, J lost 6 bases, and 4 bases stayed unmatched. The CDR3 coding sequence is TGCGCCAGCAGCCAGGACAGGGGTAAGGATACGCAGTATTTT. Translated: CASSQDRGKDTQYF.

The chain couples TRBV9 to TRBJ2-1; the match to TRBD1 covers 12 bases. There are 15 residues in the CDR3. Germline V gene sequence: CDR1 SGDLS, CDR2 YYNGEE. V lost 9 bases to trimming and J lost 7 bases; unmatched junction nucleotides: 11. The CDR3 spells CATGVGTGGKNEQFF. CDR3 in DNA: TGTGCCACGGGAGTGGGGACAGGGGGCAAGAATGAGCAGTTCTTC.

This clone appeared a single time. The genes are TRBV24-1 and TRBJ1-4; no definite D call. CDR1 and CDR2 (germline): KGHDR, SFDVKD. This CDR3 spans 13 amino acids. The V end was cut by 5 bases, the J end by 8 bases, with 11 bases between. Written as DNA, the CDR3 is TGTGCCACCAGTGCCTCTTCGGGGGAAAAACTGTTTTTT. This gives the protein CATSASSGEKLFF.

The chain employs TRBV7-9 and TRBJ1-2; the match to TRBD1 covers 8 bases. Trimming at V came to 3 bases and at J to 7 bases, leaving 16 bases not matched to a gene. The CDR3 totals 17 residues. Germline CDR1 SEHNR, CDR2 FQNEAQ (reference sequence). The CDR3 bases are TGTGCCAGCAGCTTTCCATTGCGACAGGGGAAAACTGGTGGCTACACCTTC. It translates to CASSFPLRQGKTGGYTF.

This rearrangement joins TRBV6-4 to TRBJ2-1; D unresolved. V was trimmed by 8 bases and J by 5 bases, leaving 13 bases between them. The CDR3 runs 13 residues. CDR1 and CDR2 from the germline V gene are MRHNA and SNTAGT. CDR3 region: CASSRSRNNEQFF. DNA of the CDR3: TGTGCCAGCTCGCGGTCCCGTAACAATGAGCAGTTCTTC.

The chain uses TRBV7-2 and TRBJ2-2; D is perhaps TRBD2 (6 bases). The CDR3 totals 15 residues. CDR1 is SGHTA and CDR2 is FQGNSA in the germline V gene. The V end lost 0 bases, the J end lost 5 bases, and 10 bases lay between the germline ends. CDR3: CASSLAGSGTGELFF. The CDR3 DNA is TGTGCCAGCAGCTTAGCAGGGAGCGGGACCGGGGAGCTGTTTTTT. Combining the CDR3 with reference TRBV7-2 and TRBJ2-2 gives the whole variable domain GAGVSQSPSNKVTEKGKDVELRCDPISGHTALYWYRQSLGQGLEFLIYFQGNSAPDKSGLPSDRFSAERTGGSVSTLTIQRTQQEDSAVYLCASSLAGSGTGELFFGEGSRLTVL.

The V call is TRBV28, the J call TRBJ1-1; the match to TRBD1 covers 7 bases. This CDR3 is 15 amino acids long. Unmatched junction bases numbered 4, after V lost 3 bases and J lost 0 bases. CDR1 and CDR2 from the germline V gene are MDHEN and SYDVKM. In nucleotides, the CDR3 is TGTGCCAGCAGTTTGAACAGGGGTATGAACACTGAAGCTTTCTTT. This translates into CASSLNRGMNTEAFF.

This chain links TRBV6-6 with TRBJ1-5; D is ambiguous. Trimming removed 4 bases from V and 4 bases from J, with 14 bases in between. CDR1 and CDR2 (germline): MNHNY, SVGAGI (reference sequence). The CDR3 is made up of 15 amino acids. The CDR3, as DNA: TGTGCCAGCAGTTTGTACCTGAACGGTAATCAGCCCCAGCATTTT. It yields the protein CASSLYLNGNQPQHF.

The chain carries TRBV4-3 and TRBJ2-1; D is uncertain. This CDR3 comprises 12 residues. CDR1 and CDR2 (germline): LGHNA, YSLEER. Deletions cut 1 base from V and 9 bases from J, with 7 bases between. DNA of the CDR3: TGCGCCAGCAGCCAAGGAGAATTTGAGCAGTTCTTC. This gives the protein CASSQGEFEQFF.

The V call is TRBV4-3, the J call TRBJ1-1, with D uncertain. This CDR3 is 15 amino acids long. Trimming took 1 base from V and 1 from J, leaving 10 bases between them. Germline CDR1 LGHNA, CDR2 YSLEER. The CDR3 DNA follows: TGCGCCAGCAGCCAAGCTGGCGGGCCGAACACTGAAGCTTTCTTT. This gives the protein CASSQAGGPNTEAFF.

The chain combines TRBV10-1 with TRBJ2-7, with D possibly matching TRBD2 (6 bases). This CDR3 has 13 amino acids. The germline CDR1 and CDR2 sequences are WNHNN and SYGVQD (reference sequence). V lost 8 bases, J lost 6 bases, and 17 bases lay in between. The CDR3 here is CASRPGLLGEQYF. CDR3 in DNA: TGCGCCAGCCGACCGGGACTGTTAGGCGAGCAGTACTTC.